This T cell receptor (beta chain) was documented in a study of blood T cell repertoires in COVID-19. Sequencing used immunoSEQ multiplex PCR; TCRdb keeps in-frame clones, though not all of them. Of 490,000 or so clones detected, about 85% appear once; the ten largest clones hold roughly 8%. This clone was counted once. From germline, CDR1 is LGHNA and CDR2 YNFKEQ. The CDR3 loop spans 17 amino acids. V was clipped by 4 bases and J by 0 bases, with 15 bases between them. The V gene is TRBV4-2, the J gene TRBJ1-4; D is possibly TRBD1 (5 bases). This receptor was identified in a woman in her fifties or sixties who had recovered from COVID-19. Sequenced: PBMCs or T cells enriched from blood (not recorded which). In DNA, the CDR3 is TGTGCCAGCAGCCGAGATAGGGGTGGGACAACTAATGAAAAACTGTTTTTT. It translates to CASSRDRGGTTNEKLFF.